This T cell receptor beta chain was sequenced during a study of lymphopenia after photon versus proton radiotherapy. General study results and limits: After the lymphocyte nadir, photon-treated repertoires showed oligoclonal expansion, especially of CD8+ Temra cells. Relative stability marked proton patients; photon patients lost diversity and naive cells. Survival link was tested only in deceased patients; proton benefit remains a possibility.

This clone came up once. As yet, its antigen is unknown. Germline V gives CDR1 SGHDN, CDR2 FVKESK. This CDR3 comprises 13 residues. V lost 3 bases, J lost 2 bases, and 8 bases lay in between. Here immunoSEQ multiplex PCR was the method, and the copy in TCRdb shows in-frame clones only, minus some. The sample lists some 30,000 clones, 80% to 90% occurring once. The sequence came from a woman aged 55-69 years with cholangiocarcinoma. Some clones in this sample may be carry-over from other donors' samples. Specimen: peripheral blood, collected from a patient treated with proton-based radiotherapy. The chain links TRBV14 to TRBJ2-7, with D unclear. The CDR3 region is CASSHTAAYEQYF. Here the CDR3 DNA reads TGTGCCAGCAGCCACACAGCCGCCTACGAGCAGTACTTC.